The subject of this entry is one T cell receptor (beta chain). In terms of origin and age, donors were healthy Caucasian individuals from Russia aged about 6 to 90. This entry is derived from a study of blood T cells in healthy people across ages. Germline lookup yields CDR1 DFQATT and CDR2 SNEGSKA (reference sequence). V lost 4 bases to trimming and J lost 7 bases; unmatched junction nucleotides: 9. The length of the CDR3 is 15 residues. Using a J-beta primer mix together with a sample-barcoded 5' primer, a second PCR was run for roughly 7 to 12 cycles. TCRdb reprocessed the 5' RACE reads via MiXCR and lists one record per CDR3 protein. The profile covers around 1,800,000 distinct CDR3 sequences, with roughly 43% appearing a single time and under 30% taken by the ten largest.

Sequencing was done on a sample of blood. The V call is TRBV20-1, the J call TRBJ2-1; 11 positions match TRBD2. This sequence originates from a human donor in good health. CDR3 DNA: TGCAGTGCTACTCTCCATAGCGGGGGGGCGAATGAGCAGTTCTTC. It encodes CSATLHSGGANEQFF.